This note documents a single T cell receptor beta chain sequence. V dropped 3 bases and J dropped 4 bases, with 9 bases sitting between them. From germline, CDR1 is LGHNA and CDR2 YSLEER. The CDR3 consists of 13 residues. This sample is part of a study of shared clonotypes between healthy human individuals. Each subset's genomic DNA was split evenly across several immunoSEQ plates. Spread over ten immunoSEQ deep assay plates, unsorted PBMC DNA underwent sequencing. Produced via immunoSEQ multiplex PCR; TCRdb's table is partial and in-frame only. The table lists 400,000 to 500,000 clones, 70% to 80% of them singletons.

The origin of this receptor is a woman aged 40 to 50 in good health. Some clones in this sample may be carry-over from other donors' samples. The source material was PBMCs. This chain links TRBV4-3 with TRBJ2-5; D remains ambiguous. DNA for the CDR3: TGCGCCAGCAGCCAGGGTTTCGGAGAGACCCAGTACTTC. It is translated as CASSQGFGETQYF.